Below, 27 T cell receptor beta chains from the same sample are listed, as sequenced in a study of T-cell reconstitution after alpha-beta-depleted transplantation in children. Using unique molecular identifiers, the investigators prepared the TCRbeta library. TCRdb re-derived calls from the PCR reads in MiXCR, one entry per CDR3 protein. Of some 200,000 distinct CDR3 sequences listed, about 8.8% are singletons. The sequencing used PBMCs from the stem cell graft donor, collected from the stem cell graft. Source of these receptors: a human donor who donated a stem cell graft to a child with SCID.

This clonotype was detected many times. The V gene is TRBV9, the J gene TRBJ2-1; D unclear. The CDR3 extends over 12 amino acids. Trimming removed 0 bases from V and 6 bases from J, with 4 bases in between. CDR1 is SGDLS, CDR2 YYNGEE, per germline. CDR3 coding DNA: TGTGCCAGCAGCGTAGGAGCCAATGAGCAGTTCTTC. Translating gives CASSVGANEQFF.

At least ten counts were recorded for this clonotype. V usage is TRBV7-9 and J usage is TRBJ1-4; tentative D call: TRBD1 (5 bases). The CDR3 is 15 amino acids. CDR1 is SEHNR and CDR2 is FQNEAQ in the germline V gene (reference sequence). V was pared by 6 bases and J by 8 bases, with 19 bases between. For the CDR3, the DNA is TGTGCCAGCAGTTTTGGACACCCACGGCCCGAAAAACTGTTTTTT. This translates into CASSFGHPRPEKLFF.

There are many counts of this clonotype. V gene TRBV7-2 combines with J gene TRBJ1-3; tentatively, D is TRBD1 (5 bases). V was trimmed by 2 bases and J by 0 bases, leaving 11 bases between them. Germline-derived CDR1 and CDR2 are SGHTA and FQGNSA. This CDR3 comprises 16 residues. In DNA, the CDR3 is TGTGCCAGCAGCTTACGACAGACTTACTCTGGAAACACCATATATTTT. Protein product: CASSLRQTYSGNTIYF.

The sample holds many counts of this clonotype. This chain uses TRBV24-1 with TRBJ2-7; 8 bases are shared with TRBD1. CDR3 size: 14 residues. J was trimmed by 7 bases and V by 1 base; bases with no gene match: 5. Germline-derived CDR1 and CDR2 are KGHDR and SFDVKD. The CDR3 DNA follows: TGTGCCACCAGTGATTTCAGGACAGGGTCGGAGCAGTACTTC. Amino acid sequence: CATSDFRTGSEQYF.

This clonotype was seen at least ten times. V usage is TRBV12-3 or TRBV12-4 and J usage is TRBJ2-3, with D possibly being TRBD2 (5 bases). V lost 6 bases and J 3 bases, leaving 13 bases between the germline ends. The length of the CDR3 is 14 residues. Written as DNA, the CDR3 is TGTGCCAGCAGCCATACTAGTGCGACAGATACGCAGTATTTT. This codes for CASSHTSATDTQYF.

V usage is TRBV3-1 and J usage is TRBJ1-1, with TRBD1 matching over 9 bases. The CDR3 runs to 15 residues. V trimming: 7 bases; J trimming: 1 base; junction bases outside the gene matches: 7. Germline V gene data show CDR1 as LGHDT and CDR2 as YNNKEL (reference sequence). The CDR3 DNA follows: TGTGCCAGCACCCCCCCGGGACAGGGGAACACTGAAGCTTTCTTT. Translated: CASTPPGQGNTEAFF.

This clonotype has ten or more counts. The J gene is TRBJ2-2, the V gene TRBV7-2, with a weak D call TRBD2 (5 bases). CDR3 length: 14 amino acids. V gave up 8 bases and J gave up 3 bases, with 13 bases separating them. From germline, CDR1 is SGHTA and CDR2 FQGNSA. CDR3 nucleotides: TGTGCCAGCTCCGCCCCGGGGTACACCGGGGAGCTGTTTTTT. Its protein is CASSAPGYTGELFF.

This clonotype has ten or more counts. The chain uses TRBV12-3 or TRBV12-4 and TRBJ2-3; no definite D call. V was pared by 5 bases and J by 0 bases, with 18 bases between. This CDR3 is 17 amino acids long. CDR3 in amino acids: CASSPPILATSTDTQYF. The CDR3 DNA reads TGTGCCAGCAGTCCCCCGATCTTGGCGACTAGCACAGATACGCAGTATTTT.

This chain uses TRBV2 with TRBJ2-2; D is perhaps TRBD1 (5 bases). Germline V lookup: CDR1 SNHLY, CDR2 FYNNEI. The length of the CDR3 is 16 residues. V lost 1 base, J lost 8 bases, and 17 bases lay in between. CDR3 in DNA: TGTGCCAGCAGTGAAGGATTGTCACGGACACGGGGGGAGCTGTTTTTT. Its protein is CASSEGLSRTRGELFF. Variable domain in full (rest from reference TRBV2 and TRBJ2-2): EPEVTQTPSHQVTQMGQEVILRCVPISNHLYFYWYRQILGQKVEFLVSFYNNEISEKSEIFDDQFSVERPDGSNFTLKIRSTKLEDSAMYFCASSEGLSRTRGELFFGEGSRLTVL.

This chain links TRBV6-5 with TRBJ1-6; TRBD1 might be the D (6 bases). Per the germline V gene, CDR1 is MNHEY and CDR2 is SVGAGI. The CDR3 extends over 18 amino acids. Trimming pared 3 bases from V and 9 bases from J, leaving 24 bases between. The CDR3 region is CASSYEATGGAVGSPLHF. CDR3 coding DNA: TGTGCCAGCAGTTATGAGGCAACCGGGGGGGCGGTGGGTTCACCCCTCCACTTT.

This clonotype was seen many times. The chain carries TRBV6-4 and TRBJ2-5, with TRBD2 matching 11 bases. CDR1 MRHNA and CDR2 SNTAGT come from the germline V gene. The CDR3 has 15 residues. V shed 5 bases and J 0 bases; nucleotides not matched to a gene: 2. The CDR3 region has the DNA TGTGCCAGCAGTATGACTAGCGGGGACCAAGAGACCCAGTACTTC. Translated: CASSMTSGDQETQYF.

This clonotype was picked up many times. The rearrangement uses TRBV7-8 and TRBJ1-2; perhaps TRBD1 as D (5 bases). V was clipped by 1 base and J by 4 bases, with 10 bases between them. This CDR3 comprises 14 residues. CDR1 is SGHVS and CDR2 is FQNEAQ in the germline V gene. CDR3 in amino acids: CASSLVGGGYGYTF. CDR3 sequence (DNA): TGTGCCAGCAGCTTAGTGGGGGGTGGCTATGGCTACACCTTC.

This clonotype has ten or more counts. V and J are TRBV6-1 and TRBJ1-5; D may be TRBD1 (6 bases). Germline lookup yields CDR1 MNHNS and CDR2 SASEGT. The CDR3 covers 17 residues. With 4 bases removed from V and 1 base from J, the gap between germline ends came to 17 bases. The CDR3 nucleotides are TGTGCCAGCAGTGGACTACCTCGGACAGCCAGCAATCAGCCCCAGCATTTT. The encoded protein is CASSGLPRTASNQPQHF.

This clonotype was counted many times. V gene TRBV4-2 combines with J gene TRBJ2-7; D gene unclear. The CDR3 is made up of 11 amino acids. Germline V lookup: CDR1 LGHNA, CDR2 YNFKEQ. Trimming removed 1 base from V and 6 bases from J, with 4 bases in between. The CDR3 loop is CASSQGSEQYF. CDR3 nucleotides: TGTGCCAGCAGCCAAGGTTCCGAGCAGTACTTC.

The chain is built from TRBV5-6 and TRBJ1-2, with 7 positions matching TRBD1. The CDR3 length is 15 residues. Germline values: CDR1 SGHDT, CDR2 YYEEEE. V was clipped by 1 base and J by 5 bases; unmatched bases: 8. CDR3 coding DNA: TGTGCCAGCAGCTTGTATGCTCGACAGGGATATGGCTACACCTTC. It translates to CASSLYARQGYGYTF.

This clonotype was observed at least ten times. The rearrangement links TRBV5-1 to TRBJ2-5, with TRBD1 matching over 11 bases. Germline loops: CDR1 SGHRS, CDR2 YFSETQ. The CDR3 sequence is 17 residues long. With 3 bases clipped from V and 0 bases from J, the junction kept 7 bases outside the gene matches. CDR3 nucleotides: TGCGCCAGCAGCTATGGGACAGGGGGATCGTACCAAGAGACCCAGTACTTC. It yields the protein CASSYGTGGSYQETQYF.

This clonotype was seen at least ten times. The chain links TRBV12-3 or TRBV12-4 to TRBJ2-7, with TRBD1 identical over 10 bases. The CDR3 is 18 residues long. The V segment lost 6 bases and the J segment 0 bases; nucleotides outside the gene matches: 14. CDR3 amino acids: CASSILDRGRGSSYEQYF. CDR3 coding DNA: TGTGCCAGCAGCATCCTCGACAGGGGGCGGGGGAGCTCCTACGAGCAGTACTTC.

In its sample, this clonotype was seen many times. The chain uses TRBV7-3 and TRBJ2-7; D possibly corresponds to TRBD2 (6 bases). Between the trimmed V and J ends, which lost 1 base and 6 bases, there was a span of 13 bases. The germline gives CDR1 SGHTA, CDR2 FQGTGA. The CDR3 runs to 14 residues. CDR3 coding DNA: TGTGCCAGCAGCTTAAGCGGGATGGGGTCCGAGCAGTACTTC. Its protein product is CASSLSGMGSEQYF.

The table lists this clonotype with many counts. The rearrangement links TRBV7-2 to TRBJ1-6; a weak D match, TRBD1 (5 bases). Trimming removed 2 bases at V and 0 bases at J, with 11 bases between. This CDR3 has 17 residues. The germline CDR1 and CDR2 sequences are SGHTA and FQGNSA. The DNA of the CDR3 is TGTGCCAGCAGCTTATCCGCGGGGGGCTCCTATAATTCACCCCTCCACTTT. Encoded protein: CASSLSAGGSYNSPLHF. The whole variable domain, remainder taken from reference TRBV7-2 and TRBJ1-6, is GAGVSQSPSNKVTEKGKDVELRCDPISGHTALYWYRQSLGQGLEFLIYFQGNSAPDKSGLPSDRFSAERTGGSVSTLTIQRTQQEDSAVYLCASSLSAGGSYNSPLHFGNGTRLTVT.

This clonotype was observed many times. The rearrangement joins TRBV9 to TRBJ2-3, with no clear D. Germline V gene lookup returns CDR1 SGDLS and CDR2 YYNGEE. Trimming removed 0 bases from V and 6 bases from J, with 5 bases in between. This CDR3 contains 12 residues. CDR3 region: CASSVGVDTQYF. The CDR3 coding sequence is TGTGCCAGCAGCGTAGGGGTGGATACGCAGTATTTT.

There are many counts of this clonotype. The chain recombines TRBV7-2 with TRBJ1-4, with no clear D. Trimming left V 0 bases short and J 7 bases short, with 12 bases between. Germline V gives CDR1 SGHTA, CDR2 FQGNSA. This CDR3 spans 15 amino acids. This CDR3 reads CASSLAGNLVEKLFF. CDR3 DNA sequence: TGTGCCAGCAGCTTAGCGGGCAACCTCGTTGAAAAACTGTTTTTT.

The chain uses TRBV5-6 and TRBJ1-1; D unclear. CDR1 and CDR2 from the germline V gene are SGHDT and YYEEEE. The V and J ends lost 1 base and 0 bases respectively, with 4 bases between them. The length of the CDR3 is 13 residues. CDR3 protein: CASSLHLNTEAFF. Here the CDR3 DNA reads TGTGCCAGCAGCTTGCACCTGAACACTGAAGCTTTCTTT.

The CDR3 nucleotides read TGCGCCAGCAGCTTGACCCAGAACGAGCAGTACTTC. It codes for CASSLTQNEQYF. The rearrangement links TRBV5-1 to TRBJ2-7; no firm D call. Germline V gene sequence: CDR1 SGHRS, CDR2 YFSETQ. V was pared by 1 base and J by 5 bases, with 7 bases between. This CDR3 comprises 12 residues. Combining the CDR3 with reference TRBV5-1 and TRBJ2-7 gives the whole variable domain KAGVTQTPRYLIKTRGQQVTLSCSPISGHRSVSWYQQTPGQGLQFLFEYFSETQRNKGNFPGRFSGRQFSNSRSEMNVSTLELGDSALYLCASSLTQNEQYFGPGTRLTVT.

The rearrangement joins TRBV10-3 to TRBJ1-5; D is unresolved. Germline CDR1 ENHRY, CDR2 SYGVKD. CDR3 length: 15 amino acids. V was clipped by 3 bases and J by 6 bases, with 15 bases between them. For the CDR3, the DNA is TGTGCCATCAGTGACCCCGCCCCGGGGAGTCAGCCCCAGCATTTT. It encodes CAISDPAPGSQPQHF.

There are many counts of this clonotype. In DNA form, the CDR3 reads TGCGCCAGCAGCTCACAGGGGGCGCAGGGATACACTGAAGCTTTCTTT. Its protein product is CASSSQGAQGYTEAFF. The V and J genes are TRBV5-1 and TRBJ1-1; TRBD1 matches at 9 bases. V trimming: 3 bases; J trimming: 3 bases; junction bases outside the gene matches: 9. This CDR3 comprises 16 residues. Germline lookup yields CDR1 SGHRS and CDR2 YFSETQ.

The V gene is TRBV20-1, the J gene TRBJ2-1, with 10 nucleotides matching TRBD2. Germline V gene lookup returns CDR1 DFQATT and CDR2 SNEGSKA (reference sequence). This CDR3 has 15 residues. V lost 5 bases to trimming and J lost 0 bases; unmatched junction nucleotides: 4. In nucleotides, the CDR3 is TGCAGTGCTCAGAGGACTAGCGGCTCCTACAATGAGCAGTTCTTC. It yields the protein CSAQRTSGSYNEQFF.

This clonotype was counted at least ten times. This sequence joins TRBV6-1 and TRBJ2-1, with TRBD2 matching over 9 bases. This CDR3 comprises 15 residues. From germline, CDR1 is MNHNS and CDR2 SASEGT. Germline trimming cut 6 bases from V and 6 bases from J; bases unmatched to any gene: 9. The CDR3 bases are TGTGCCAGCAGCAGCGGGATAGCGGGGGCCAATGAGCAGTTCTTC. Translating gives CASSSGIAGANEQFF.